The rows below give T cell receptor beta chains drawn from one sample of a study of shared clonotypes between healthy human individuals. Repertoires were generated with immunoSEQ multiplex PCR, while TCRdb's copy carries only in-frame clones and drops some. The repertoire holds about 2.1 million clones, roughly 95% seen once, with less than 2% in the top ten. Sequenced: naive CD8+ T cells from PBMCs. These receptors were collected from a man between 18 and 29 years old in good health. Some clones in this sample may be carry-over from other donors' samples. Each CDR3 is given without its conserved first and last residue.

V gene	J gene	CDR3 protein
TRBV5-4	TRBJ2-6	ASSDLAGISGANVLT
TRBV27	TRBJ2-7	ASSPGQGFYEQY
TRBV6-5	TRBJ2-3	ASSYRQGGDTQY
TRBV9	TRBJ2-3	ASTPRRERNTDTQY
TRBV27	TRBJ2-7	ASSSLDRSYEQY
TRBV19	TRBJ1-1	ASSGQGMMNTEAF
TRBV5-6	TRBJ2-1	ASSGTGLHHRNEQF
TRBV27	TRBJ2-7	ASRESSGPPYEQY
TRBV27	TRBJ2-7	ASSLGLTYEQY
TRBV5-1	TRBJ1-2	ASSLVSGDYGYT
TRBV6-6	TRBJ2-1	ASSYTTLRSYNEQF
TRBV27	TRBJ2-7	ASSLSKASPHEQY
TRBV7-2	TRBJ2-5	ASSFGRAEY
TRBV12-5	TRBJ2-5	ASVPDGEETQY
TRBV5-1	TRBJ2-3	ASTREGIRTDTQY
TRBV7-3	TRBJ2-7	ASSPGKSRAYEQY